The 23 T cell receptor beta chains below were found in one sample sequenced in a study of type 1 regulatory T cells. These TCRs are of unknown antigen specificity. MiXCR, applied by TCRdb to the reads, yields one record per CDR3 protein. The profile shows about 23,000 distinct CDR3 sequences, over 40% of them singletons. Sequenced material: cultured T cells, either the whole culture or a sorted T cell fraction (not recorded which). Every receptor here comes from a human donor in good health.

The V and J genes are TRBV5-4 and TRBJ2-7; D gene ambiguous. The CDR3 runs to 14 residues. Per germline, CDR1 SGHNT and CDR2 YYREEE (reference sequence). V lost 3 bases and J 3 bases, leaving 13 bases between the germline ends. The CDR3 sequence is CASSSGPLDYEQYF. The CDR3 DNA reads as TGTGCCAGCAGCTCCGGCCCTCTGGACTACGAGCAGTACTTC.

This clonotype was found a few times. The chain has TRBV18 and TRBJ2-5, with 9 bases identical to TRBD1. This CDR3 comprises 16 residues. Germline V gives CDR1 KGHSH, CDR2 LQKENI. Trimming took 4 bases from V and 5 from J; bases not matched to a gene: 11. This chain's CDR3 is CASSRAGTGSMETQYF. The DNA for the CDR3 is TGTGCCAGCTCACGGGCTGGGACAGGGAGTATGGAGACCCAGTACTTC.

The chain is built from TRBV20-1 and TRBJ2-3; 16 nucleotides match TRBD2. Trimming removed 5 bases from V and 8 bases from J; junction bases left unmatched: 7. CDR1 DFQATT and CDR2 SNEGSKA come from the germline V gene (reference sequence). This CDR3 has 15 amino acids. CDR3 protein: CSAPGLAGGPGTQYF. The CDR3 bases are TGCAGTGCTCCGGGACTAGCGGGGGGGCCGGGTACGCAGTATTTT.

The rearrangement uses TRBV19 and TRBJ1-3, with D unclear. The V and J ends lost 0 bases and 3 bases respectively, with 3 bases between them. The germline gives CDR1 LNHDA, CDR2 SQIVND (reference sequence). This CDR3 is 13 amino acids long. CDR3 region: CASSIDHGNTIYF. CDR3 nucleotide sequence: TGTGCCAGTAGTATAGACCATGGAAACACCATATATTTT.

This rearrangement joins TRBV24-1 to TRBJ2-5; D tentatively reads TRBD1 or TRBD2 (6 bases each). Germline-derived CDR1 and CDR2 are KGHDR and SFDVKD. This CDR3 is 13 amino acids long. Between the trimmed V and J ends, which lost 6 bases and 6 bases, there was a span of 13 bases. CDR3 sequence (DNA): TGTGCCACCAGTCGGGGGCCAGAACAGACCCAGTACTTC. Translated, it gives CATSRGPEQTQYF.

By frequency in the sample, this clonotype is medium-sized. The V gene is TRBV13, the J gene TRBJ2-5; no firm D call. The CDR3 is 12 residues long. V lost 0 bases, J lost 5 bases, and 4 bases lay in between. In germline, CDR1 is PRHDT, CDR2 FYEKMQ (reference sequence). CDR3 nucleotides: TGTGCCAGCAGCTTAGGGGTTGAGACCCAGTACTTC. Protein product: CASSLGVETQYF.

This clonotype counts as medium-sized. The chain is built from TRBV10-3 and TRBJ2-3; D is possibly TRBD2 (5 bases). The CDR3 sequence is 14 residues long. Germline CDR1 and CDR2: ENHRY and SYGVKD. V dropped 8 bases and J dropped 6 bases, with 18 bases sitting between them. The CDR3 nucleotides are TGTGCCATCTTAGCCGACCGTCGCGGGGATACGCAGTATTTT. This encodes CAILADRRGDTQYF.

By share, this clonotype counts as medium-sized. V and J are TRBV12-3 or TRBV12-4 and TRBJ2-7; D possibly corresponds to TRBD2 (7 bases). V dropped 5 bases and J dropped 3 bases, with 17 bases sitting between them. CDR3 size: 15 residues. The CDR3 loop reads CASSPSGGAVYEQYF. CDR3 coding DNA: TGTGCCAGCAGTCCCAGTGGGGGGGCAGTCTACGAGCAGTACTTC.

This clonotype was seen more than once but under ten times. The chain combines TRBV6-2 or TRBV6-3 with TRBJ2-1, with 8 bases that match TRBD1. The CDR3 is 16 residues long. After removal of 6 bases from V and 7 bases from J, the junction contained 14 bases not matched to a gene. Per germline, CDR1 MNHEY and CDR2 SVGEGT. CDR3: CASSDQGASVRNEQFF. In nucleotides, the CDR3 is TGTGCCAGCAGCGACCAGGGGGCGTCGGTAAGAAATGAGCAGTTCTTC.

The sample holds a few counts of this clonotype. The J gene is TRBJ2-3, the V gene TRBV7-9, with D hard to call. Deletions cut 4 bases from V and 4 bases from J, with 15 bases between. The CDR3 extends over 15 amino acids. Germline values: CDR1 SEHNR, CDR2 FQNEAQ (reference sequence). CDR3 protein: CASSSSTVGADTQYF. The CDR3 DNA reads TGTGCCAGCAGCTCCTCCACAGTTGGAGCAGATACGCAGTATTTT. The full variable domain, its missing parts supplied by reference TRBV7-9 and TRBJ2-3, is DTGVSQNPRHKITKRGQNVTFRCDPISEHNRLYWYRQTLGQGPEFLTYFQNEAQLEKSRLLSDRFSAERPKGSFSTLEIQRTEQGDSAMYLCASSSSTVGADTQYFGPGTRLTVL.

The chain uses TRBV18 and TRBJ1-5; tentative D call: TRBD1 (6 bases). Germline lookup yields CDR1 KGHSH and CDR2 LQKENI. The V end lost 3 bases, the J end lost 9 bases, and 12 bases lay between the germline ends. This CDR3 is 13 amino acids long. Here the CDR3 DNA reads TGTGCCAGCTCACCGAACAGGGTTCTGCCCCAGCATTTT. Protein: CASSPNRVLPQHF. Full variable domain (remainder filled in from reference TRBV18 and TRBJ1-5): NAGVMQNPRHLVRRRGQEARLRCSPMKGHSHVYWYRQLPEEGLKFMVYLQKENIIDESGMPKERFSAEFPKEGPSILRIQQVVRGDSAAYFCASSPNRVLPQHFGDGTRLSIL.

Notes on this clonotype: An end of the junction does not agree with germline; a read error may underlie this. The chain has TRBV6-5 and TRBJ1-1, with D unclear. The germline CDR1 and CDR2 sequences are MNHEY and SVGAGI. CDR3 size: 15 residues. CDR3 coding DNA: TGTGCCAGCCGTTACTCAGCCTACATAAACACTGAAGCTTTCTTT. The encoded protein is CASRYSAYINTEAFF.

By frequency in the sample, this clonotype is medium-sized. The rearrangement links TRBV12-3 or TRBV12-4 to TRBJ2-7, with 7 bases matching TRBD1. The ends lost 5 bases at V and 0 bases at J; junction bases unmatched: 10. CDR3 length: 16 residues. CDR3 coding DNA: TGTGCCAGCAGTCCTAATCCCGGGACAGCCTCCTACGAGCAGTACTTC. Translation gives CASSPNPGTASYEQYF.

This clonotype was observed once. The chain joins TRBV10-3 to TRBJ2-1; the match to TRBD2 covers 7 bases. The germline CDR1 and CDR2 sequences are ENHRY and SYGVKD. The CDR3 is made up of 15 amino acids. The V and J ends lost 6 bases and 6 bases, in that order; junction bases with no gene match: 11. The CDR3 region is CAIRPGRGWINEQFF. Here the CDR3 DNA reads TGTGCCATCAGACCCGGGCGGGGGTGGATCAATGAGCAGTTCTTC.

In this sample, this clonotype turned up a few times. V and J are TRBV20-1 and TRBJ1-2; tentative D call: TRBD1 (5 bases). Trimming removed 6 bases from V and 0 bases from J, with 11 bases in between. Germline V gene sequence: CDR1 DFQATT, CDR2 SNEGSKA (reference sequence). The CDR3 has 13 residues. The CDR3 coding sequence is TGCAGTGCGGGACGCCTAGCTAACTATGGCTACACCTTC. Translated: CSAGRLANYGYTF.

The V gene is TRBV11-3, the J gene TRBJ2-1, with D perhaps matching TRBD1 (6 bases). The CDR3 runs 13 residues. Germline V gene lookup returns CDR1 SGHNT and CDR2 YENEEA. V was clipped by 7 bases and J by 7 bases, with 14 bases between them. The CDR3 sequence: CASNQGLANEQFF. CDR3 DNA sequence: TGTGCCAGCAACCAGGGGCTGGCGAATGAGCAGTTCTTC.

V gene TRBV5-1 combines with J gene TRBJ2-7, with TRBD1 identical over 7 bases. The CDR3 contains 15 residues. The ends lost 0 bases at V and 6 bases at J; junction bases unmatched: 9. The germline V gene has CDR1 SGHRS and CDR2 YFSETQ. The CDR3 nucleotides are TGCGCCAGCAGCTTGGTGTGGACAGGTCGGAGCGAGCAGTACTTC. As protein: CASSLVWTGRSEQYF.

As regards this clonotype: The conserved closing phenylalanine or tryptophan is absent in this CDR3, likely reflecting a read error. V usage is TRBV7-2 and J usage is TRBJ1-2; D not certain. Germline CDR1 reads SGHTA; CDR2 reads FQGNSA. CDR3 size: 17 residues. V lost 1 base to trimming and J lost 0 bases, with 15 bases between them. CDR3 loop: CASSLVVIATPNYGYTI. DNA for the CDR3: TGTGCCAGCAGCTTAGTCGTTATAGCGACGCCTAACTATGGCTACACCATC.

The genes are TRBV12-3 or TRBV12-4 and TRBJ2-3; D is unresolved. CDR3 length equals 15 residues. V lost 5 bases, J lost 3 bases, and 15 bases lay in between. The CDR3 loop is CASSLLRAMTDTQYF. The CDR3 region has the DNA TGTGCCAGCAGTCTATTAAGGGCCATGACAGATACGCAGTATTTT.

This clonotype came up once. The V and J genes are TRBV5-1 and TRBJ2-7, with D uncertain. Per germline, CDR1 SGHRS and CDR2 YFSETQ. V lost 5 bases and J 2 bases, leaving 11 bases between the germline ends. The CDR3 length is 13 residues. CDR3: CASSGSGTYEQYF. CDR3 coding DNA: TGCGCCAGCAGTGGCAGTGGGACCTACGAGCAGTACTTC.

This clonotype has a single count. The rearrangement joins TRBV10-3 to TRBJ1-1, with TRBD1 matching 7 bases. The CDR3 extends over 14 amino acids. From germline, CDR1 is ENHRY and CDR2 SYGVKD. Trimming at V came to 5 bases and at J to 4 bases, leaving 7 bases not matched to a gene. CDR3: CAISTVTGVTEAFF. The CDR3 DNA follows: TGTGCCATCAGTACCGTTACAGGGGTCACTGAAGCTTTCTTT.

Remarks on this clonotype: A single base separates this from a much larger clone, so it may be a read error. This chain links TRBV4-2 with TRBJ1-2; D ambiguous. Germline V CDR1 and CDR2: LGHNA, YNFKEQ. V shed 3 bases and J shed 6 bases, with 11 bases lying between them. The CDR3 loop spans 13 amino acids. The CDR3 nucleotides are TGTGCCAGCAGCCAGGTCCCGGACCATGGCTACACCTTC. It codes for CASSQVPDHGYTF.

The chain links TRBV12-2 to TRBJ1-4. TRBV12-2 counts as a pseudogene. The CDR3 is made up of 12 amino acids. CDR3 amino acids: CASRRRFEKLFF. The CDR3, as DNA: TGTGCAAGTCGACGACGATTTGAAAAACTGTTTTTT.